Below, 22 T cell receptor beta chains from the same sample are listed, as sequenced in a study of blood T cell repertoires in COVID-19. Method: immunoSEQ multiplex PCR; TCRdb's copy keeps in-frame clones and lacks some. The sample records approximately 340,000 clones, around 82% being singletons. Sequenced material: peripheral blood. All receptors come from a young man with active or convalescent COVID-19.

V is TRBV7-9 and J is TRBJ1-5; no firm D call. Germline CDR1 SEHNR, CDR2 FQNEAQ (reference sequence). CDR3 length equals 13 residues. Trimming removed 5 bases from V and 5 bases from J, with 10 bases in between. CDR3 loop: CASSPSRDQPQHF. CDR3 nucleotides: TGTGCCAGCAGCCCCTCTAGAGATCAGCCCCAGCATTTT.

The J gene is TRBJ2-3, the V gene TRBV21-1; the tabulated D call, TRBD1, remains unverified against the DNA. TRBV21-1 corresponds to a pseudogene. This CDR3 is built from 16 residues. The CDR3 DNA sequence: TGTGCCAGCAGCAAAGCGGGGCGCCCGGCCACAGATACGCAGTATTTT. Its protein product is CASSKAGRPATDTQYF.

This chain connects TRBV5-6 to TRBJ1-4, with 9 bases lining up with TRBD1. CDR3 length: 18 residues. From germline, CDR1 is SGHDT and CDR2 YYEEEE. V shed 2 bases, J shed 0 bases, and the junction held 8 bases outside the gene matches. The CDR3, as DNA: TGTGCCAGCAGCTTTCGGACAGGGGCCATTTCAACTAATGAAAAACTGTTTTTT. Residues: CASSFRTGAISTNEKLFF.

A note on this clone: Other nucleotide sequences from this sample produce the same CDR3. The V and J genes are TRBV11-2 and TRBJ2-7, with TRBD2 matching over 10 bases. From germline, CDR1 is SGHAT and CDR2 FQNNGV. The CDR3 has 15 amino acids. J gave up 2 bases and V 1 base, and 2 bases lay outside the gene matches. CDR3 in amino acids: CASSLGLAGAYEQYF. CDR3 bases: TGTGCCAGCAGCTTAGGGCTAGCGGGAGCCTACGAGCAGTACTTC.

The genes are TRBV11-2 and TRBJ1-2; no clear D gene. CDR1 and CDR2 (germline): SGHAT, FQNNGV. Trimming stripped 5 bases from V and 1 base from J, with 11 bases between. The CDR3 length is 14 residues. The CDR3: CASSPGGFNYGYTF. CDR3 nucleotides: TGTGCCAGCAGCCCCGGAGGGTTTAACTATGGCTACACCTTC.

This rearrangement joins TRBV30 to TRBJ1-6, with D perhaps TRBD1 (5 bases). V lost 0 bases to trimming and J lost 8 bases, with 11 bases between them. The CDR3 consists of 14 residues. Per the germline V gene, CDR1 is GTSNPN and CDR2 is SVGIG (reference sequence). This CDR3 reads CAWSVQGAYSPLHF. CDR3 nucleotides: TGTGCCTGGAGTGTACAAGGGGCGTATTCACCCCTCCACTTT.

The CDR3: CATSDLRATQYF. In nucleotides, the CDR3 is TGTGCCACCAGTGATTTGAGAGCGACCCAGTACTTC. The chain links TRBV24-1 to TRBJ2-5; no reliable D call. The germline CDR1 and CDR2 sequences are KGHDR and SFDVKD. This CDR3 is 12 amino acids long. Trimming removed 0 bases at V and 7 bases at J, with 5 bases between.

The gene calls are TRBV28 and TRBJ2-3; 7 bases line up with TRBD1. The CDR3 consists of 16 residues. Germline CDR1 is MDHEN and CDR2 is SYDVKM. After removal of 2 bases from V and 5 bases from J, the junction contained 10 bases not matched to a gene. CDR3: CASSLVGDSEGDTQYF. CDR3 DNA sequence: TGTGCCAGCAGTTTAGTAGGGGACAGCGAAGGAGATACGCAGTATTTT.

The J gene is TRBJ1-4, the V gene TRBV29-1, with 7 bases matching TRBD1. This CDR3 comprises 14 residues. The ends lost 1 base at V and 8 bases at J; junction bases unmatched: 7. The germline gives CDR1 SQVTM, CDR2 ANQGSEA. This chain's CDR3 is CSVEGQGEGEKLFF. CDR3 nucleotide sequence: TGCAGCGTTGAAGGACAGGGAGAAGGGGAAAAACTGTTTTTT.

This clone was counted only a few times. V is TRBV11-2 and J is TRBJ2-5; D is ambiguous. The CDR3 covers 13 residues. V gave up 3 bases and J gave up 2 bases, with 7 bases separating them. Germline-derived CDR1 and CDR2 are SGHAT and FQNNGV. The DNA of the CDR3 is TGTGCCAGCAGCTTGTACAAGCAAGAGACCCAGTACTTC. It encodes CASSLYKQETQYF. Complete variable domain (other parts from reference TRBV11-2 and TRBJ2-5): EAGVAQSPRYKIIEKRQSVAFWCNPISGHATLYWYQQILGQGPKLLIQFQNNGVVDDSQLPKDRFSAERLKGVDSTLKIQPAKLEDSAVYLCASSLYKQETQYFGPGTRLLVL.

This rearrangement joins TRBV6-6 to TRBJ1-3; TRBD1 matches 7 bases. Germline-derived CDR1 and CDR2 are MNHNY and SVGAGI (reference sequence). This CDR3 has 14 residues. Trimming removed 5 bases from V and 4 bases from J; junction bases left unmatched: 5. The CDR3 DNA sequence: TGTGCCAGCAGTAGACAGGGAGAGGGAAACACCATATATTTT. Protein: CASSRQGEGNTIYF.

Only one count was recorded for this clone. The J gene is TRBJ2-1, the V gene TRBV11-2; 12 bases fit TRBD2. Germline V gene data show CDR1 as SGHAT and CDR2 as FQNNGV. The CDR3 is 17 amino acids. Trimming cost V 1 base and J 2 bases; bases outside gene matches: 3. The CDR3 region has the DNA TGTGCCAGCAGCTTAGTAGGACTAGCGGGACCCTACAATGAGCAGTTCTTC. Translating it yields CASSLVGLAGPYNEQFF.

This clone was detected only a few times. The rearrangement joins TRBV5-1 to TRBJ2-3; D uncertain. The germline CDR1 and CDR2 sequences are SGHRS and YFSETQ. V lost 1 base and J 1 base, leaving 10 bases between the germline ends. CDR3 length: 15 residues. For the CDR3, the DNA is TGCGCCAGCAGCTTGACCGCCTCAGGCACAGATACGCAGTATTTT. It codes for CASSLTASGTDTQYF.

This chain's CDR3 is CASSRQGATYGYTF. The CDR3, as DNA: TGTGCCAGCAGCAGACAGGGGGCTACCTATGGCTACACCTTC. V gene TRBV6-2 or TRBV6-3 combines with J gene TRBJ1-2; TRBD1 matches 10 bases. The trim removed 6 bases at V and 4 bases at J, leaving 5 bases unmatched. The CDR3 contains 14 residues. CDR1 is MNHEY and CDR2 is SVGEGT in the germline V gene.

V is TRBV7-3 and J is TRBJ2-3, with 13 bases matching TRBD2. The CDR3 loop spans 17 amino acids. Germline lookup yields CDR1 SGHTA and CDR2 FQGTGA. Unmatched junction bases numbered 3, after V lost 1 base and J lost 2 bases. The CDR3 region has the DNA TGTGCCAGCAGCTTAAGGACTAGCGGGGGACTCACAGATACGCAGTATTTT. Translating gives CASSLRTSGGLTDTQYF.

The gene calls are TRBV19 and TRBJ1-2, with 11 bases that match TRBD1. Germline assignment: CDR1 LNHDA and CDR2 SQIVND (reference sequence). The CDR3 is made up of 19 amino acids. Trimming removed 6 bases from V and 2 bases from J; junction bases left unmatched: 17. The CDR3 sequence: CASSHTHRDRGYWNYGYTF. The CDR3 bases are TGTGCCAGTAGCCATACACACCGGGACAGGGGGTATTGGAACTATGGCTACACCTTC.

This clone was recorded a few times. The rearrangement joins TRBV18 to TRBJ2-1, with 10 bases fitting TRBD1. V dropped 4 bases and J dropped 7; count of bases not matched to a gene: 4. Germline-derived CDR1 and CDR2 are KGHSH and LQKENI. This CDR3 has 14 residues. The CDR3 coding sequence is TGTGCCAGCTCACTCAGACAGGGGGCAAATGAGCAGTTCTTC. It yields the protein CASSLRQGANEQFF.

The chain employs TRBV7-2 and TRBJ1-2; D not certain. The CDR3 is 14 amino acids. Germline V lookup: CDR1 SGHTA, CDR2 FQGNSA. Trimming took off 2 bases at V and 4 bases at J, with 11 bases between the two ends. In DNA form, the CDR3 reads TGTGCCAGCAGCTTATCTCCGGGAATCTATGGCTACACCTTC. It translates to CASSLSPGIYGYTF. Using reference TRBV7-2 and TRBJ1-2 for the parts outside the CDR3, the full variable domain is GAGVSQSPSNKVTEKGKDVELRCDPISGHTALYWYRQSLGQGLEFLIYFQGNSAPDKSGLPSDRFSAERTGGSVSTLTIQRTQQEDSAVYLCASSLSPGIYGYTFGSGTRLTVV.

This sequence joins TRBV5-1 and TRBJ2-3, with 9 positions matching TRBD1. CDR1 is SGHRS and CDR2 is YFSETQ in the germline V gene. V lost 2 bases to trimming and J lost 2 bases; unmatched junction nucleotides: 6. This CDR3 is 16 amino acids long. CDR3 nucleotide sequence: TGCGCCAGCAGCTTACAGGGGGCGTCCGACACAGATACGCAGTATTTT. Protein product: CASSLQGASDTDTQYF. The full variable domain, its missing parts supplied by reference TRBV5-1 and TRBJ2-3, is KAGVTQTPRYLIKTRGQQVTLSCSPISGHRSVSWYQQTPGQGLQFLFEYFSETQRNKGNFPGRFSGRQFSNSRSEMNVSTLELGDSALYLCASSLQGASDTDTQYFGPGTRLTVL.

The chain is built from TRBV24-1 and TRBJ2-7, with D unresolved. The CDR3 spans 12 residues. Germline lookup yields CDR1 KGHDR and CDR2 SFDVKD. The V gene lost 3 bases and the J gene lost 1 base, with 3 bases spanning the gap. CDR3 residues: CATSDRSYEQYF. The DNA for the CDR3 is TGTGCCACCAGTGATCGGTCCTACGAGCAGTACTTC.

This clone came up once. This rearrangement joins TRBV2 to TRBJ1-3; weak D call: TRBD1 (6 bases). V was clipped by 5 bases and J by 2 bases, with 13 bases between them. Looked up from germline, CDR1 is SNHLY and CDR2 is FYNNEI. This CDR3 region has 15 residues. The CDR3 region is CASSFNRVAGNTIYF. The CDR3 nucleotides are TGTGCCAGCAGTTTCAACAGGGTAGCTGGAAACACCATATATTTT.

This chain connects TRBV20-1 to TRBJ1-1, with unresolved D. Trimming shortened V by 5 bases and J by 1 base, and 5 bases separated the two germline ends. The germline CDR1 and CDR2 sequences are DFQATT and SNEGSKA (reference sequence). The CDR3 extends over 11 amino acids. The CDR3 spells CSAPGNTEAFF. For the CDR3, the DNA is TGCAGTGCTCCAGGGAACACTGAAGCTTTCTTT.